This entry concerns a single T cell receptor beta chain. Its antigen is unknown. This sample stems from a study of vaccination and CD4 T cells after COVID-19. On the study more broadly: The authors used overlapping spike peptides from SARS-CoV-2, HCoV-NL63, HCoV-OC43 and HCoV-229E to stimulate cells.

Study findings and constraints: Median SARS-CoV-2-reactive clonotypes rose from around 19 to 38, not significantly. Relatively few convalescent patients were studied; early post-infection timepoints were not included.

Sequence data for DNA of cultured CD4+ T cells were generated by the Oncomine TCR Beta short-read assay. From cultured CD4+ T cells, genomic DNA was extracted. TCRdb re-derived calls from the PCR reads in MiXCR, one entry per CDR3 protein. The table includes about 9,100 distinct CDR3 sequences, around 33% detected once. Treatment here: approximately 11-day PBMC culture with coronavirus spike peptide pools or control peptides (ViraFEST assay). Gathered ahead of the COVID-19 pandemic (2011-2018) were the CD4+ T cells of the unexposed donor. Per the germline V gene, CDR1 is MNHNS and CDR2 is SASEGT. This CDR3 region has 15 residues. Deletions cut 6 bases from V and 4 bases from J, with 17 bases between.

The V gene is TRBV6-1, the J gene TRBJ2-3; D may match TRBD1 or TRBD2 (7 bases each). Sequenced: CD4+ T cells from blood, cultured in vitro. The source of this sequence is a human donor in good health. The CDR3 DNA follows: TGTGCCAGCAGACCCAGGGGGAGGGGCGCAGATACGCAGTATTTT. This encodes CASRPRGRGADTQYF.